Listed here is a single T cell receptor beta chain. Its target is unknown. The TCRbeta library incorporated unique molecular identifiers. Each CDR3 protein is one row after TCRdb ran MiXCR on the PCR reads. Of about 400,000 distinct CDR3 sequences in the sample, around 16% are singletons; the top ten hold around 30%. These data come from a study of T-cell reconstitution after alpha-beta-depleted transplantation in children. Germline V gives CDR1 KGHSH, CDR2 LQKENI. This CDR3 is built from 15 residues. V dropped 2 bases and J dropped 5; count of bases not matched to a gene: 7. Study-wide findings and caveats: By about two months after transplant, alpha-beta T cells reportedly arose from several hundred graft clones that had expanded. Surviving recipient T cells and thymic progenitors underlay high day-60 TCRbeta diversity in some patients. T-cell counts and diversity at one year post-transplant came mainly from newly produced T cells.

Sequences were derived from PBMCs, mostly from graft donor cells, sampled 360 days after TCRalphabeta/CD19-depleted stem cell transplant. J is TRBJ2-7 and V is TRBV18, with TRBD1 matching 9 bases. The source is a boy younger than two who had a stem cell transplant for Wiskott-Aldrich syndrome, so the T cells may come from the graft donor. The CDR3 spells CASSPTGTGINEQYF. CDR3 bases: TGTGCCAGCTCACCAACCGGGACAGGGATAAACGAGCAGTACTTC. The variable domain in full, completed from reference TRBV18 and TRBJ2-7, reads NAGVMQNPRHLVRRRGQEARLRCSPMKGHSHVYWYRQLPEEGLKFMVYLQKENIIDESGMPKERFSAEFPKEGPSILRIQQVVRGDSAAYFCASSPTGTGINEQYFGPGTRLTVT.